This T cell receptor (beta chain) is drawn from a study of CD8+CD57+ T cells in acquired aplastic anemia. Genomic DNA constituted the template upon which TCR beta VDJ and CDR3 profiling was performed. One entry per CDR3 protein, called by TCRdb with MiXCR from the reads. The sample yields about 210,000 distinct CDR3 sequences, 61% seen once. The CDR3 length is 18 residues. V gave up 5 bases and J gave up 1 base; unmatched junction bases: 7. Per germline, CDR1 SGHTA and CDR2 FQGTGA. Sequenced sample: sorted CD4+, CD8+, or CD8+CD57+ T cells (not recorded which) from PBMCs. This chain joins TRBV7-3 and TRBJ2-3; TRBD2 matches 15 bases. This sequence originates from a human donor in good health. CDR3 loop: CASSLGLAGGLGTDTQYF. As DNA, the CDR3 is TGTGCCAGCAGCCTCGGACTAGCGGGGGGGCTTGGCACAGATACGCAGTATTTT. Full variable domain (outside the CDR3, taken from reference TRBV7-3 and TRBJ2-3): GAGVSQTPSNKVTEKGKYVELRCDPISGHTALYWYRQSLGQGPEFLIYFQGTGAADDSGLPNDRFFAVRPEGSVSTLKIQRTERGDSAVYLCASSLGLAGGLGTDTQYFGPGTRLTVL.